The clone carrying this T cell receptor (beta chain) was counted between two and nine times. The entry originates in a study of blood T cell repertoires in COVID-19. Study at large: The United States, Italy and Spain provided the acute and convalescent COVID-19 samples. Nucleic acid was either cDNA or gDNA, and it came from T cells, B-cell-depleted T cells, or PBMCs.

CDR3 size: 14 residues. Per the germline V gene, CDR1 is SNHLY and CDR2 is FYNNEI. V shed 4 bases and J shed 1 base, with 9 bases lying between them. Original methodology: Amplified reference gene primers provided the basis for estimating nucleated cell counts. TCRdb keeps only in-frame clones here, not all; method: immunoSEQ multiplex PCR. V and J calls and clone size are as listed in that table; D and trimming were resolved from the DNA. The top ten clones hold roughly 8.5% of a sample with about 270,000 clones, approximately 86% of them seen once. V and J are TRBV2 and TRBJ2-3; D might be TRBD2 (7 bases). Sequenced input: peripheral blood. The clonotype was recovered from a man aged 35 to 55 with active or convalescent COVID-19. The CDR3 loop reads CASSAGGRTDTQYF. The CDR3 nucleotides read TGTGCCAGCAGTGCCGGGGGGCGCACAGATACGCAGTATTTT. The full variable domain, completed using reference TRBV2 and TRBJ2-3, is EPEVTQTPSHQVTQMGQEVILRCVPISNHLYFYWYRQILGQKVEFLVSFYNNEISEKSEIFDDQFSVERPDGSNFTLKIRSTKLEDSAMYFCASSAGGRTDTQYFGPGTRLTVL.